The 28 T cell receptor beta chains in this list originate from one sample, sequenced in a study of beta chain features in type 1 diabetes. Study findings and constraints: Type 1 diabetes patients had TCRB CDR3s that were shorter (moderately but significantly so) in all four CD4+ subsets.

The antigens these receptors bind are not known. The investigators reverse transcribed all of the isolated RNA, so they sequenced expressed TCRB transcripts. TCRdb keeps only in-frame clones here, not all; method: immunoSEQ multiplex PCR. The top ten hold roughly 0.018% of the sample, which has about 270,000 clones, roughly an eighth seen once. The sequencing sample was made of naive CD4+ T cells from blood. The source of these receptors is a man aged 30-40 years with type 1 diabetes.

The J gene is TRBJ1-2, the V gene TRBV15, with D possibly matching TRBD1 (6 bases). The CDR3 is 15 residues long. Germline CDR1 LNHNV, CDR2 YYDKDF (reference sequence). The V end was cut by 0 bases, the J end by 3 bases, with 11 bases between. The CDR3 loop is CATSRDFAGDYGYTF. DNA of the CDR3: TGTGCCACCAGCAGAGATTTCGCAGGGGACTATGGCTACACCTTC.

In this sample, this clone turned up a few times. J is TRBJ2-7 and V is TRBV4-2, with a weak D call TRBD1 (6 bases). Germline-derived CDR1 and CDR2 are LGHNA and YNFKEQ. Deletions cut 0 bases from V and 3 bases from J, with 9 bases between. The CDR3 length is 14 residues. CDR3 loop: CASSQEDSLYEQYF. The CDR3 nucleotides are TGTGCCAGCAGCCAAGAGGACAGTCTCTACGAGCAGTACTTC.

The CDR3 reads CATGDSYEQYF. The CDR3, as DNA: TGTGCCACGGGGGACTCCTACGAGCAGTACTTC. The chain recombines TRBV28 with TRBJ2-7; perhaps TRBD2 as D (6 bases). Between the trimmed V and J ends, which lost 10 bases and 0 bases, there was a span of 7 bases. Germline values: CDR1 MDHEN, CDR2 SYDVKM. This CDR3 comprises 11 residues. The full variable domain, rest sourced from reference TRBV28 and TRBJ2-7, is DVKVTQSSRYLVKRTGEKVFLECVQDMDHENMFWYRQDPGLGLRLIYFSYDVKMKEKGDIPEGYSVSREKKERFSLILESASTNQTSMYLCATGDSYEQYFGPGTRLTVT.

A remark on this clone: Other DNA sequences from this sample encode an identical CDR3 as well. The chain links TRBV9 to TRBJ2-2, with D possibly TRBD2 on 6 matching bases. V lost 4 bases and J 2 bases, leaving 15 bases between the germline ends. Germline CDR1 is SGDLS and CDR2 is YYNGEE. The CDR3 is 16 amino acids. This chain's CDR3 is CASSPRWRANTGELFF. The DNA of the CDR3 is TGTGCCAGCAGCCCCCGATGGAGGGCCAACACCGGGGAGCTGTTTTTT.

The genes are TRBV7-2 and TRBJ2-1, with a tentative D call TRBD1 (6 bases). CDR3 length: 15 amino acids. Trimming took 5 bases from V and 1 from J, leaving 12 bases between them. Per germline, CDR1 SGHTA and CDR2 FQGNSA. CDR3 DNA sequence: TGTGCCAGCAGCCTGGGGGCAGATTCCTACAATGAGCAGTTCTTC. As protein: CASSLGADSYNEQFF.

The chain employs TRBV5-4 and TRBJ2-7; 11 positions agree with TRBD2. Trimming cost V 6 bases and J 3 bases; bases outside gene matches: 11. Germline V gene sequence: CDR1 SGHNT, CDR2 YYREEE (reference sequence). The CDR3 runs 16 residues. CDR3 region: CASTRGGTSGNYEQYF. Written as DNA, the CDR3 is TGTGCCAGCACCCGTGGTGGGACTAGCGGCAACTACGAGCAGTACTTC.

The table lists this clone with a few counts. The chain employs TRBV5-1 and TRBJ2-2; D call uncertain. This CDR3 is 15 amino acids long. The germline V gene encodes CDR1 SGHRS and CDR2 YFSETQ. V was cut by 0 bases and J by 6 bases, with 12 bases left in between. The CDR3 reads CASSLGHTNAGELFF. For the CDR3, the DNA is TGCGCCAGCAGCTTGGGACATACAAACGCCGGGGAGCTGTTTTTT. Looking up the rest from reference TRBV5-1 and TRBJ2-2 gives the full variable domain: KAGVTQTPRYLIKTRGQQVTLSCSPISGHRSVSWYQQTPGQGLQFLFEYFSETQRNKGNFPGRFSGRQFSNSRSEMNVSTLELGDSALYLCASSLGHTNAGELFFGEGSRLTVL.

The genes are TRBV5-4 and TRBJ1-4; TRBD1 aligns across 9 bases. The CDR3 spans 15 residues. After removal of 2 bases from V and 4 bases from J, the junction contained 3 bases not matched to a gene. CDR1 and CDR2 from the germline V gene are SGHNT and YYREEE (reference sequence). CDR3: CASSLQGALNEKLFF. CDR3 nucleotides: TGTGCCAGCAGCTTACAGGGGGCCCTTAATGAAAAACTGTTTTTT.

The chain employs TRBV19 and TRBJ2-2; possibly TRBD2 for D (5 bases). Germline CDR1 LNHDA, CDR2 SQIVND (reference sequence). The ends were cut back, 4 bases at V and 6 bases at J, with 12 bases in the middle. This CDR3 has 14 residues. The CDR3 reads CASSSGAVAGELFF. DNA of the CDR3: TGTGCCAGTAGTAGCGGAGCGGTGGCCGGGGAGCTGTTTTTT.

This clone was detected a few times. This chain links TRBV7-9 with TRBJ2-5; 7 bases align to TRBD2. Germline CDR1 reads SEHNR; CDR2 reads FQNEAQ (reference sequence). Trimming cost V 5 bases and J 0 bases; bases outside gene matches: 12. This CDR3 spans 17 amino acids. The CDR3 here is CASSAQSWGGDQETQYF. Here the CDR3 DNA reads TGTGCCAGCAGCGCTCAATCATGGGGGGGGGACCAAGAGACCCAGTACTTC.

In this sample, this clone turned up a few times. V usage is TRBV7-2 and J usage is TRBJ2-5; D is uncertain. The CDR3 runs 13 residues. CDR1 is SGHTA and CDR2 is FQGNSA in the germline V gene. V lost 5 bases and J 7 bases, leaving 14 bases between the germline ends. This chain's CDR3 is CASSPYQAGTQYF. As DNA, the CDR3 is TGTGCCAGCAGCCCCTACCAGGCCGGGACCCAGTACTTC.

As to this clone: Additional DNA sequences in this sample encode the identical CDR3. The chain uses TRBV5-1 and TRBJ2-1; 11 bases agree with TRBD2. The CDR3 sequence is 16 residues long. Germline lookup yields CDR1 SGHRS and CDR2 YFSETQ. Germline trimming cut 2 bases from V and 1 base from J; bases unmatched to any gene: 2. CDR3 DNA sequence: TGCGCCAGCAGCTTAACTAGCGGGAGTTCCTACAATGAGCAGTTCTTC. It translates to CASSLTSGSSYNEQFF.

The table lists this clone with a few counts. The rearrangement joins TRBV5-1 to TRBJ1-1; 8 bases are shared with TRBD1. This CDR3 is built from 15 residues. CDR1 and CDR2 (germline): SGHRS, YFSETQ. Trimming took 6 bases from V and 2 from J; bases not matched to a gene: 9. The CDR3 DNA is TGCGCCAGCAAGAGTTACAGGGGGAGCAACACTGAAGCTTTCTTT. This encodes CASKSYRGSNTEAFF.

This rearrangement joins TRBV18 to TRBJ2-7; 8 bases line up with TRBD2. CDR1 and CDR2 from the germline V gene are KGHSH and LQKENI. The CDR3 runs to 15 residues. V shed 3 bases and J 9 bases; nucleotides not matched to a gene: 13. The CDR3 DNA reads as TGTGCCAGCTCACCGGATGCGGCGGGGGGATCGGGGCAGTACTTC. The encoded protein is CASSPDAAGGSGQYF.

This clone was detected only a few times. This chain connects TRBV28 to TRBJ2-1; TRBD1 might be the D (7 bases). The CDR3 has 15 residues. V was trimmed by 5 bases and J by 9 bases, leaving 20 bases between them. CDR1 and CDR2 from the germline V gene are MDHEN and SYDVKM. The CDR3 spells CASSHPAGGRGEQFF. Written as DNA, the CDR3 is TGTGCCAGCAGTCACCCAGCAGGGGGGCGCGGTGAGCAGTTCTTC. The complete variable domain, with remaining parts taken from reference TRBV28 and TRBJ2-1, reads DVKVTQSSRYLVKRTGEKVFLECVQDMDHENMFWYRQDPGLGLRLIYFSYDVKMKEKGDIPEGYSVSREKKERFSLILESASTNQTSMYLCASSHPAGGRGEQFFGPGTRLTVL.

The chain has TRBV4-1 and TRBJ1-4; a possible D gene is TRBD1 (6 bases). The CDR3 length is 14 residues. Germline assignment: CDR1 MGHRA and CDR2 YSYEKL. V was clipped by 4 bases and J by 8 bases, with 14 bases between them. CDR3 sequence (DNA): TGCGCCAGCAGCCCTAGGACAGTTCGGGAAAAACTGTTTTTT. Amino acid sequence: CASSPRTVREKLFF.

The genes are TRBV18 and TRBJ2-7; TRBD2 might be the D (5 bases). The CDR3 consists of 15 residues. Germline CDR1 KGHSH, CDR2 LQKENI. The V end was cut by 2 bases, the J end by 3 bases, with 14 bases between. DNA for the CDR3: TGTGCCAGCTCACCAATAGCAGCGGCAGACTACGAGCAGTACTTC. It yields the protein CASSPIAAADYEQYF.

This chain joins TRBV29-1 and TRBJ2-5, with 8 positions matching TRBD1. This CDR3 contains 12 residues. Per germline, CDR1 SQVTM and CDR2 ANQGSEA. The V gene end was trimmed by 7 bases and the J gene end by 5 bases; junction bases not matched to a gene: 6. CDR3 coding DNA: TGCAGCGGGACAGGGAAGGACGAGACCCAGTACTTC. It codes for CSGTGKDETQYF.

The chain recombines TRBV18 with TRBJ1-2; TRBD1 matches 8 bases. Germline V gene lookup returns CDR1 KGHSH and CDR2 LQKENI. V dropped 5 bases and J dropped 6; count of bases not matched to a gene: 11. The CDR3 length is 15 residues. The CDR3 DNA sequence: TGTGCCAGCTCAATTACAGGACAGGGTCTCGATGGCTACACCTTC. It codes for CASSITGQGLDGYTF.

The chain uses TRBV5-1 and TRBJ2-1; possibly TRBD1 for D (6 bases). The CDR3 length is 14 residues. Per the germline V gene, CDR1 is SGHRS and CDR2 is YFSETQ. V dropped 3 bases and J dropped 0 bases, with 7 bases sitting between them. The CDR3 spells CASSSDSSYNEQFF. CDR3 nucleotides: TGCGCCAGCAGCTCGGACAGCTCCTACAATGAGCAGTTCTTC.

There are a few counts of this clone. CDR3 sequence (DNA): TGTGCCAGCAGCTTTGGACTAGCGGGTTACAATGAGCAGTTCTTC. Translated, it gives CASSFGLAGYNEQFF. The chain is built from TRBV7-2 and TRBJ2-1; 11 nucleotides align to TRBD2. The V gene end was trimmed by 3 bases and the J gene end by 4 bases; junction bases not matched to a gene: 2. Germline V gene data show CDR1 as SGHTA and CDR2 as FQGNSA. The CDR3 contains 15 residues.

This clone came up a few times. The chain couples TRBV29-1 to TRBJ1-1; 7 positions match TRBD1. CDR1 is SQVTM, CDR2 ANQGSEA, per germline. J lost 1 base, V lost 7 bases, and 12 bases had no gene match. The CDR3 length is 15 residues. CDR3 DNA: TGCAGCGCACAGCTGATTACAGGGGAGAACACTGAAGCTTTCTTT. The encoded protein is CSAQLITGENTEAFF. The complete variable domain, with remaining parts taken from reference TRBV29-1 and TRBJ1-1, reads SAVISQKPSRDICQRGTSLTIQCQVDSQVTMMFWYRQQPGQSLTLIATANQGSEATYESGFVIDKFPISRPNLTFSTLTVSNMSPEDSSIYLCSAQLITGENTEAFFGQGTRLTVV.

The gene calls are TRBV5-1 and TRBJ2-7, with 7 bases matching TRBD1. There are 13 residues in the CDR3. V gave up 7 bases and J gave up 2 bases; unmatched junction bases: 6. Germline lookup yields CDR1 SGHRS and CDR2 YFSETQ. In DNA, the CDR3 is TGCGCCAGCGGGGTGGGGACAGCCTACGAGCAGTACTTC. Its translation is CASGVGTAYEQYF. The full variable domain, with the rest looked up from reference TRBV5-1 and TRBJ2-7, is KAGVTQTPRYLIKTRGQQVTLSCSPISGHRSVSWYQQTPGQGLQFLFEYFSETQRNKGNFPGRFSGRQFSNSRSEMNVSTLELGDSALYLCASGVGTAYEQYFGPGTRLTVT.

This clone was seen a handful of times. V gene TRBV9 combines with J gene TRBJ2-1; 9 bases agree with TRBD2. The length of the CDR3 is 16 residues. CDR1 SGDLS and CDR2 YYNGEE come from the germline V gene. J lost 4 bases, V lost 2 bases, and 7 bases had no gene match. The CDR3 spells CASSVGGRADYNEQFF. As DNA, the CDR3 is TGTGCCAGCAGCGTTGGCGGGAGGGCCGATTACAATGAGCAGTTCTTC.

The CDR3 protein is CSVDRETQYF. CDR3 DNA: TGCAGCGTTGATCGAGAGACCCAGTACTTC. The rearrangement links TRBV29-1 to TRBJ2-5; D not resolved. In germline, CDR1 is SQVTM, CDR2 ANQGSEA. Trimming pared 3 bases from V and 4 bases from J, leaving 3 bases between. The CDR3 is 10 amino acids.

The V call is TRBV11-1, the J call TRBJ2-1; TRBD2 aligns across 9 bases. There are 17 residues in the CDR3. Trimming removed 5 bases from V and 1 base from J; junction bases left unmatched: 9. Per the germline V gene, CDR1 is SGHAT and CDR2 is FQDESV (reference sequence). CDR3 nucleotide sequence: TGTGCCAGCAGCCGGCTTAGCGGGAGTGTTTCCTACAATGAGCAGTTCTTC. Amino acid sequence: CASSRLSGSVSYNEQFF.

The chain is built from TRBV5-4 and TRBJ1-1, with 10 bases identical to TRBD1. Germline V gene lookup returns CDR1 SGHNT and CDR2 YYREEE (reference sequence). CDR3 length equals 15 residues. V shed 4 bases, J shed 4 bases, and the junction held 7 bases outside the gene matches. CDR3 bases: TGTGCCAGCAGCGATAGACAGGGGGCTATCACTGAAGCTTTCTTT. Protein sequence: CASSDRQGAITEAFF.

The genes are TRBV18 and TRBJ1-2; D unresolved. The CDR3 sequence is 13 residues long. V was cut by 2 bases and J by 6 bases, with 10 bases left in between. The germline CDR1 and CDR2 sequences are KGHSH and LQKENI. CDR3 DNA sequence: TGTGCCAGCTCACCAACCCAGGAGGATGGCTACACCTTC. It codes for CASSPTQEDGYTF.